Given below is one TCR beta chain in context. This record belongs to a study of blood T cell repertoires in COVID-19. Study overall: Samples representing acute and convalescent COVID-19 were sourced from the United States, Italy and Spain.

The V end was cut by 5 bases, the J end by 0 bases, with 8 bases between. In germline, CDR1 is LNHDA, CDR2 SQIVND (reference sequence). The CDR3 has 14 amino acids. Seattle participants joined during active infection and were tracked over time. Assay used: immunoSEQ multiplex PCR; TCRdb lists only in-frame clones, some missing. The sample gives around 230,000 clones, more than 75% of which show up once; 11% is in the top ten. Sequencing was done on a sample of peripheral blood. The TCR comes from a man between 50 and 59 years old with COVID-19, enrolled during active disease. The chain recombines TRBV19 with TRBJ1-3; D gene uncertain. CDR3 sequence (DNA): TGTGCCAGTAGTCTTAGTAGCTCTGGAAACACCATATATTTT. It codes for CASSLSSSGNTIYF.